This TCR beta chain was captured by sequencing in a study of cytomegalovirus exposure and HLA in healthy donors. The study, taken as a whole, reports: Rare TCR sequences predominated, though certain public TCRs were found in many donors. As was reported, the classifier diagnosed cytomegalovirus status with high specificity and sensitivity.

Measured with immunoSEQ multiplex PCR; TCRdb has only the in-frame clones, and not every one. The sample has around 180,000 clones; 75% to 90% are singletons. This clone was counted a few times. Antigen: not known. The V end lost 0 bases, the J end lost 5 bases, and 17 bases lay between the germline ends. Germline V lookup: CDR1 SGHDT, CDR2 YYEEEE. The CDR3 is 16 amino acids. Source material: PBMCs. The chain joins TRBV5-6 to TRBJ2-5; possible D gene TRBD1, 6 bases. This TCR came from a man between 18 and 29 years old in good health and CMV-seropositive. CDR3 region: CASSLDRVAGEETQYF. As DNA, the CDR3 is TGTGCCAGCAGCTTGGACAGGGTGGCCGGAGAGGAGACCCAGTACTTC. Supplemented by reference TRBV5-6 and TRBJ2-5, the full variable domain reads DAGVTQSPTHLIKTRGQQVTLRCSPKSGHDTVSWYQQALGQGPQFIFQYYEEEERQRGNFPDRFSGHQFPNYSSELNVNALLLGDSALYLCASSLDRVAGEETQYFGPGTRLLVL.